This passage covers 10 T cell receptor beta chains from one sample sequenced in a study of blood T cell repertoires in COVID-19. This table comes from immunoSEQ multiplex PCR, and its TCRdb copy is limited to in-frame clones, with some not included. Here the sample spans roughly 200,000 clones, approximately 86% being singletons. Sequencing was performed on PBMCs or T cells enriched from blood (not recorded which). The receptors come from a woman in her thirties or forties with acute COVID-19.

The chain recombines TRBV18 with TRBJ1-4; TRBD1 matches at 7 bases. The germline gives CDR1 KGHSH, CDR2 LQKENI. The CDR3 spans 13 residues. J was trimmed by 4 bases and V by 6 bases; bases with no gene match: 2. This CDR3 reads CASSGDSNEKLFF. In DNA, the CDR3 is TGTGCCAGCTCGGGGGACAGTAATGAAAAACTGTTTTTT.

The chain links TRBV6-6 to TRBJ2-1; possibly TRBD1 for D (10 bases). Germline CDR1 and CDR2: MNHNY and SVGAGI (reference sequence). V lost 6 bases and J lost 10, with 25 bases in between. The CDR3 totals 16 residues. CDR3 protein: CASSPPVLAGQGEQFF. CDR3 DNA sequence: TGTGCCAGCAGCCCACCTGTTCTAGCGGGACAGGGGGAGCAGTTCTTC.

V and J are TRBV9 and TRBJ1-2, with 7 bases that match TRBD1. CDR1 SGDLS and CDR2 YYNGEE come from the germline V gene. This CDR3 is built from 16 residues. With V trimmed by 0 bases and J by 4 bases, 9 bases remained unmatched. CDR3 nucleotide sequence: TGTGCCAGCAGCGTAGGTCCCTCCGGGACAGTCTATGGCTACACCTTC. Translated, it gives CASSVGPSGTVYGYTF.

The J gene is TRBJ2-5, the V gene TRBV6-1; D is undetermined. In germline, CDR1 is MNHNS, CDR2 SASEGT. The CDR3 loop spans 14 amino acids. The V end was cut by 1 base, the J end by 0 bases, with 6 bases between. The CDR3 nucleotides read TGTGCCAGCAGTGAAGTAGCATACCAAGAGACCCAGTACTTC. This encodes CASSEVAYQETQYF.

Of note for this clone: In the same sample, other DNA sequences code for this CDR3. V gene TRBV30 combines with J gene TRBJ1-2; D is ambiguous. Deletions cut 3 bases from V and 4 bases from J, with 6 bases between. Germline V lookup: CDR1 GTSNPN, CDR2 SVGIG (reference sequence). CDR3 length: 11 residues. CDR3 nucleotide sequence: TGTGCCTGGAGGAGTTCCTATGGCTACACCTTC. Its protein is CAWRSSYGYTF.

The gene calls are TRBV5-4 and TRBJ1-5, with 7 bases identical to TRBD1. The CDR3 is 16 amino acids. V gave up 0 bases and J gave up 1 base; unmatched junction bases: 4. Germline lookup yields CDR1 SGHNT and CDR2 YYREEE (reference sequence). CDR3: CASSLEGGRSNQPQHF. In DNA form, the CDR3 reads TGTGCCAGCAGCTTGGAAGGGGGCCGAAGCAATCAGCCCCAGCATTTT.

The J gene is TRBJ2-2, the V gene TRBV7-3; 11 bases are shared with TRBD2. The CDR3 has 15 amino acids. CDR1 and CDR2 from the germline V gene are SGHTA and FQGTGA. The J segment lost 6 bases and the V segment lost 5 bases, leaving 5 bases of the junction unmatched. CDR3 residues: CASSPLAGVSGELFF. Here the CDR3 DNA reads TGTGCCAGCAGCCCACTAGCGGGAGTCTCCGGGGAGCTGTTTTTT.

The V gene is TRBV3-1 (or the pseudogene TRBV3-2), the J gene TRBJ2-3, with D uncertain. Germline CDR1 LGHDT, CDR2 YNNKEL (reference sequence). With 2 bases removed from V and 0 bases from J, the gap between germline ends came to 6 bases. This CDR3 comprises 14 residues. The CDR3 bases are TGTGCCAGCAGCCAAAAACAGAGCACAGATACGCAGTATTTT. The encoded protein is CASSQKQSTDTQYF.

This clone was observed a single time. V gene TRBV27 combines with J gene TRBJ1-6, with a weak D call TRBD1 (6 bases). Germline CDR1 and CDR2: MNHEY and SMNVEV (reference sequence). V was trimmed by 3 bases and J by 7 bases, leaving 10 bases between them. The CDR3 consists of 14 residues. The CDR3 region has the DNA TGTGCCAGCAGTTTTGGACAGTCGAATTCACCCCTCCACTTT. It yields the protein CASSFGQSNSPLHF.

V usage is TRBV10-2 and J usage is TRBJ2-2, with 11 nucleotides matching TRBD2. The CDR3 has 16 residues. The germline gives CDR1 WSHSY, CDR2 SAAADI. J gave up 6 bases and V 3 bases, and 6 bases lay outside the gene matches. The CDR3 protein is CASSETSGRGAGELFF. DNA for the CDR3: TGCGCCAGCAGTGAAACTAGCGGGAGAGGAGCCGGGGAGCTGTTTTTT.